One sample yielded the 23 T cell receptor beta chains listed below, sequenced in a study of blood T cell repertoires in COVID-19 (TCRdb year 2020). Library generation was performed with the immunoSEQ multiplex PCR assay. The clones in this table, taken by TCRdb from immuneACCESS, are in-frame only. Not every clone is retained; where verified, under half of the shortfall comes from an unresolved V gene, and the cause of the rest is unknown. This sample has around 150,000 clones in its table, and approximately 92% of those were observed once. Approximately 3% of the sample goes to the ten largest clones. Sample: peripheral blood. These TCRs come from a woman in her sixties or seventies with active COVID-19.

The genes are TRBV5-1 and TRBJ2-2, with D perhaps matching TRBD1 (6 bases). Looked up from germline, CDR1 is SGHRS and CDR2 is YFSETQ. The CDR3 totals 15 residues. The V gene lost 0 bases and the J gene lost 6 bases, with 12 bases spanning the gap. CDR3 residues: CASSLETGLAGELFF. As DNA, the CDR3 is TGCGCCAGCAGCTTGGAAACAGGGCTTGCCGGGGAGCTGTTTTTT.

The V and J genes are TRBV5-1 and TRBJ2-3; 12 bases align to TRBD2. Germline V gene sequence: CDR1 SGHRS, CDR2 YFSETQ. The V gene end was trimmed by 2 bases and the J gene end by 8 bases; junction bases not matched to a gene: 9. The CDR3 runs 16 residues. The CDR3 reads CASSLLAGGPEGTQYF. CDR3 sequence (DNA): TGCGCCAGCAGCTTACTAGCGGGGGGCCCAGAGGGTACGCAGTATTTT.

V usage is TRBV10-1 and J usage is TRBJ2-1; 8 bases line up with TRBD2. The germline gives CDR1 WNHNN, CDR2 SYGVQD (reference sequence). This CDR3 is built from 16 residues. J was trimmed by 1 base and V by 6 bases; bases with no gene match: 8. CDR3 nucleotide sequence: TGCGCCAGCAGACGGGTGGTAGCGGGATCCTACAATGAGCAGTTCTTC. Translated: CASRRVVAGSYNEQFF.

The chain joins TRBV27 to TRBJ2-7; TRBD1 matches 9 bases. Looked up from germline, CDR1 is MNHEY and CDR2 is SMNVEV (reference sequence). The CDR3 is 15 residues long. V dropped 8 bases and J dropped 0; count of bases not matched to a gene: 8. CDR3 bases: TGTGCCAGCGCCGGCCTACAGGGGGCCTCCTACGAGCAGTACTTC. This gives the protein CASAGLQGASYEQYF.

The rearrangement joins TRBV29-1 to TRBJ2-3; 8 bases align to TRBD2. CDR1 and CDR2 (germline): SQVTM, ANQGSEA. The CDR3 is made up of 13 amino acids. The junction had 5 bases not matched to a gene; V was cut back by 2 bases and J by 7 bases. DNA of the CDR3: TGCAGCGTTGAAAAGGGCGGGGGGAATACGCAGTATTTT. Amino acid sequence: CSVEKGGGNTQYF.

V gene TRBV6-2 or TRBV6-3 combines with J gene TRBJ1-1, with TRBD1 matching 8 bases. The J segment lost 3 bases and the V segment lost 6 bases, leaving 12 bases of the junction unmatched. Germline CDR1 reads MNHEY; CDR2 reads SVGEGT. The CDR3 contains 16 residues. CDR3 in DNA: TGTGCCAGCAGCCCGGGGGACAGGCCTCCGGACACTGAAGCTTTCTTT. It is translated as CASSPGDRPPDTEAFF.

The gene calls are TRBV28 and TRBJ1-6; the D gene is possibly TRBD1 (6 bases). Trimming took 8 bases from V and 7 from J, leaving 15 bases between them. Germline V gene sequence: CDR1 MDHEN, CDR2 SYDVKM. The CDR3 is 14 residues long. CDR3: CASVGGQPNSPLHF. For the CDR3, the DNA is TGTGCCAGCGTAGGAGGACAGCCGAATTCACCCCTCCACTTT.

The V gene is TRBV12-3 or TRBV12-4, the J gene TRBJ1-1, with D unresolved. The CDR3 length is 13 residues. Between the trimmed V and J ends, which lost 7 bases and 5 bases, there was a span of 14 bases. The CDR3 DNA is TGTGCCAGCACCCTGACGGGGAAAACTGAAGCTTTCTTT. Translating gives CASTLTGKTEAFF.

This rearrangement joins TRBV30 to TRBJ2-7; TRBD2 aligns across 11 bases. The CDR3 consists of 16 residues. After removal of 1 base from V and 3 bases from J, the junction contained 8 bases not matched to a gene. Germline V gene lookup returns CDR1 GTSNPN and CDR2 SVGIG (reference sequence). The CDR3 is CAWSDPGTSGFYEQYF. CDR3 DNA sequence: TGTGCCTGGAGTGACCCCGGGACTAGCGGTTTCTACGAGCAGTACTTC.

The J gene is TRBJ1-2, the V gene TRBV28, with D perhaps matching TRBD1 (6 bases). The CDR3 covers 15 residues. V was shortened by 3 bases and J by 2 bases, with 13 bases between the two germline ends. Germline-derived CDR1 and CDR2 are MDHEN and SYDVKM. CDR3 sequence: CASSFRHTGNYGYTF. The CDR3 DNA is TGTGCCAGCAGTTTTAGACACACAGGGAACTATGGCTACACCTTC.

V and J are TRBV5-1 and TRBJ2-2; D ambiguous. Trimming removed 0 bases at V and 8 bases at J, with 5 bases between. CDR3 length equals 12 residues. The germline V gene has CDR1 SGHRS and CDR2 YFSETQ. The CDR3 sequence is CASSLAVGELFF. CDR3 nucleotide sequence: TGCGCCAGCAGCTTGGCGGTGGGGGAGCTGTTTTTT.

In this sample, this clone turned up once. The rearrangement joins TRBV5-1 to TRBJ2-3; 9 bases agree with TRBD1. Germline CDR1 and CDR2: SGHRS and YFSETQ. The CDR3 consists of 16 residues. The junction had 7 bases not matched to a gene; V was cut back by 4 bases and J by 1 base. CDR3 DNA sequence: TGCGCCAGCAGCATCGGAAGACAGGGGGGCACAGATACGCAGTATTTT. Amino acids: CASSIGRQGGTDTQYF.

The J gene is TRBJ2-7, the V gene TRBV3-1 (or the pseudogene TRBV3-2); 9 bases are a match to TRBD1. This CDR3 contains 14 residues. With V trimmed by 6 bases and J by 4 bases, 7 bases remained unmatched. The germline V gene has CDR1 LGHDT and CDR2 YNNKEL (reference sequence). In DNA, the CDR3 is TGTGCCAGCAGTAACAGACAGGGGGGTTACGAGCAGTACTTC. Translating gives CASSNRQGGYEQYF.

The CDR3 nucleotides are TGTGCCAGCAGTTACGATGCCGGGACTAGCGGACTAAAGCAGTACTTC. As protein: CASSYDAGTSGLKQYF. The J gene is TRBJ2-7, the V gene TRBV6-5; 11 nucleotides line up with TRBD2. V lost 2 bases to trimming and J lost 8 bases; unmatched junction nucleotides: 11. The CDR3 runs to 16 residues. Germline assignment: CDR1 MNHEY and CDR2 SVGAGI.

The gene calls are TRBV12-3 or TRBV12-4 and TRBJ2-3; D is possibly TRBD2 (7 bases). CDR3 size: 12 residues. V dropped 5 bases and J dropped 6 bases, with 9 bases sitting between them. The chain's CDR3 is CASSRGGDTQYF. CDR3 sequence (DNA): TGTGCCAGCAGTAGGGGGGGGGATACGCAGTATTTT.

The chain has TRBV27 and TRBJ1-2; D gene uncertain. In germline, CDR1 is MNHEY, CDR2 SMNVEV (reference sequence). This CDR3 is built from 16 residues. V gave up 5 bases and J gave up 4 bases, with 20 bases separating them. The CDR3 region has the DNA TGTGCCAGCAGTACAGAGAGGGCGTACCCTCCCTATGGCTACACCTTC. Translation: CASSTERAYPPYGYTF.

The chain couples TRBV18 to TRBJ2-5, with 14 nucleotides matching TRBD2. The CDR3 has 15 amino acids. V lost 3 bases, J lost 5 bases, and 2 bases stayed unmatched. CDR1 KGHSH and CDR2 LQKENI come from the germline V gene. The CDR3 bases are TGTGCCAGCTCACCGAGGACTAGCGGGAGGGAGACCCAGTACTTC. Translation gives CASSPRTSGRETQYF.

The table lists this clone with a count of one. The gene calls are TRBV4-2 and TRBJ2-2; D is possibly TRBD2 (6 bases). V was trimmed by 2 bases and J by 1 base, leaving 8 bases between them. The CDR3 is 15 amino acids. Germline CDR1 is LGHNA and CDR2 is YNFKEQ. In nucleotides, the CDR3 is TGTGCCAGCAGCCAACGCGGGGAGAACACCGGGGAGCTGTTTTTT. It yields the protein CASSQRGENTGELFF.

The gene calls are TRBV7-2 and TRBJ2-7, with D perhaps matching TRBD1 (6 bases). V lost 5 bases and J lost 0, with 11 bases in between. Germline V gene lookup returns CDR1 SGHTA and CDR2 FQGNSA. This CDR3 contains 14 residues. Here the CDR3 DNA reads TGTGCCAGCAGCCCCGGGGACAACTCCTACGAGCAGTACTTC. This sequence encodes CASSPGDNSYEQYF.

J is TRBJ1-2 and V is TRBV6-2 or TRBV6-3; 8 bases align to TRBD1. There are 12 residues in the CDR3. CDR1 MNHEY and CDR2 SVGEGT come from the germline V gene. J was trimmed by 8 bases and V by 3 bases; bases with no gene match: 2. The CDR3 DNA is TGTGCCAGCAGTTATGGGACAGGAGGCTACACCTTC. Translating gives CASSYGTGGYTF.

This clone was recorded only once. V usage is TRBV4-3 and J usage is TRBJ1-2; D unresolved. Trimming took 4 bases from V and 4 from J, leaving 10 bases between them. The CDR3 length is 13 residues. CDR1 and CDR2 from the germline V gene are LGHNA and YSLEER. Written as DNA, the CDR3 is TGCGCCAGCAGCCCAGGACTGAGCTATGGCTACACCTTC. Its protein product is CASSPGLSYGYTF.

The V call is TRBV5-1, the J call TRBJ1-1; D unclear. CDR3 length equals 11 residues. Trimming stripped 0 bases from V and 11 bases from J, with 8 bases between. Germline CDR1 reads SGHRS; CDR2 reads YFSETQ. CDR3 DNA: TGCGCCAGCAGCTTGGACGCTCGGGCTTTCTTT. Translated: CASSLDARAFF.

This rearrangement joins TRBV28 to TRBJ1-1; TRBD1 matches at 7 bases. Germline CDR1 and CDR2: MDHEN and SYDVKM. This CDR3 has 18 residues. V trimming: 3 bases; J trimming: 1 base; junction bases outside the gene matches: 14. The CDR3 sequence: CASSLSGTVISPNTEAFF. The CDR3 DNA reads as TGTGCCAGCAGTTTGTCCGGGACAGTCATATCTCCGAACACTGAAGCTTTCTTT.